The text below deals with one T cell receptor beta chain. What it binds is unknown. From germline, CDR1 is SNHLY and CDR2 FYNNEI. V shed 6 bases and J 5 bases; nucleotides not matched to a gene: 16. The CDR3 consists of 17 residues. PCR used 60 Vbeta primers and 13 Jbeta primers. Libraries were prepared by immunoSEQ multiplex PCR; TCRdb keeps only in-frame clonotypes and omits some of them. This sample has about 140,000 clones, with about 80% found just once. Healthy bone marrow donors supplied every sample. This entry comes from a study of cytomegalovirus exposure and HLA in healthy donors. The study's findings and limits: Across donors, presence/absence analyses took sequencing depth to be roughly uniform.

The clonotype was recovered from a man aged 40-49 years in good health and CMV-seronegative. Sequenced material: PBMCs. This chain connects TRBV2 to TRBJ1-5, with 7 bases that match TRBD1. In nucleotides, the CDR3 is TGTGCCAGCAGGAGGGACAAGGGGGCGGTTGATGATCAGCCCCAGCATTTT. Protein: CASRRDKGAVDDQPQHF.